A selection of T cell receptor beta chains follows, all from one sample in a study of post-analysis software for immune sequencing data. TCRdb processed the PCR reads anew with MiXCR; each CDR3 protein has one entry. This table holds about 540,000 distinct CDR3 sequences, around a third found once. The sequenced sample was blood. These receptors were taken from a girl younger than 18 with multiple sclerosis. Each CDR3 is given with its conserved first and last residue. D genes are given only for firm matches. Size tells how often a clone was seen (once, few, many) or the class of an expanded clone, and some rows leave it out.

D	size	V	J	DNA	CDR3
-	-	TRBV10-3	TRBJ1-1	TGTGCCATCAGTGATATGAACACTGAAGCTTTCTTT	CAISDMNTEAFF
-	-	TRBV7-6	TRBJ1-1	TGTGCCAGCAGCCGAACTCGAGATGCCGAAGCTTTCTTT	CASSRTRDAEAFF
-	once	TRBV20-1	TRBJ1-2	TGCAGTGCTAGAGCTTCGGACATGCGCCGCTATGGCTACACCTTC	CSARASDMRRYGYTF
TRBD2	-	TRBV29-1	TRBJ2-7	TGCAGCGCTCGAGTACTAGCGGGGGCGGACGAGCAGTACTTC	CSARVLAGADEQYF
-	few	TRBV7-2	TRBJ2-7	TGTGCCAGCAGCACGGCAGATCAAACCTACGAGCAGTACTTC	CASSTADQTYEQYF
TRBD2	few	TRBV11-2	TRBJ2-5	TGTGCCAGCAGCTTAGGACTAGCGGGTTTGTACCAAGAGACCCAGTACTTC	CASSLGLAGLYQETQYF
-	-	TRBV20-1	TRBJ2-7	TGCAGTGTTGAACTAGTTAGGGCCTACGAGCAGTACTTC	CSVELVRAYEQYF
TRBD2	-	TRBV20-1	TRBJ2-5	TGCAGTGCTAGAGAAGCGGGGAGGGTCGCCCAAGAGACCCAGTACTTC	CSAREAGRVAQETQYF
-	-	TRBV7-3	TRBJ1-1	TGTGCCAGCAGCTTAAGGATAACTGAAGCTTTCTTT	CASSLRITEAFF
-	few	TRBV12-3/TRBV12-4	TRBJ2-5	TGTGCCAGCAGTTTAATCTTGGGAAGGGAGACCCAGTACTTC	CASSLILGRETQYF
-	-	TRBV20-1	TRBJ2-5	TGCAGTGCAACGAGGACTGTCACCCAAGAGACCCAGTACTTC	CSATRTVTQETQYF
-	-	TRBV20-1	TRBJ2-7	TGCAGTGCTAGACCGACCACAGGGATAACCTACGAGCAGTACTTC	CSARPTTGITYEQYF
TRBD1	-	TRBV7-9	TRBJ2-5	TGTGCCAGCGGCCTGACAGGGAGCCAAGAGACCCAGTACTTC	CASGLTGSQETQYF
-	-	TRBV9	TRBJ2-7	TGTGCCAGCAGCGTAGGTTTTGGAGGGAGCTCCTACGAGCAGTACTTC	CASSVGFGGSSYEQYF
TRBD2	-	TRBV7-7	TRBJ2-5	TGTGCTAGCAGCTTGCACCTAGCGGGGGGGGCACAAGAGATCCAGTACTTC	CASSLHLAGGAQEIQYF
-	few	TRBV18	TRBJ2-1	TGTGCCAGCTCTCGAGGCCCGCCTCGGAATGAGCAGTTCTTC	CASSRGPPRNEQFF
-	few	TRBV4-2	TRBJ2-7	TGTGCCAGCAGGCGAGCCCCTCACTACGAGCAGTACTTC	CASRRAPHYEQYF
-	-	TRBV4-1	TRBJ1-5	TGCGCCAGCAGCCCAAGGGGAGGGCCCGGGTTGAATCAGCCCCAGCATTTT	CASSPRGGPGLNQPQHF
-	-	TRBV14	TRBJ2-1	TGTGCCAGCAGCCCGAGACAGGACGGGAGCAATGAGCAGTTCTTC	CASSPRQDGSNEQFF
-	few	TRBV29-1	TRBJ2-7	TGCAGCGTTCAAGGAGCGGGCGAGCAGTACTTC	CSVQGAGEQYF
-	-	TRBV27	TRBJ2-7	TGTGCCAGCAGGTTTGGCAGAACCTACGAGCAGTACTTC	CASRFGRTYEQYF
TRBD2	-	TRBV12-3/TRBV12-4	TRBJ2-3	TGTGCCAGCACCTTAGCGGGGGGAGGAGATACGCAGTATTTT	CASTLAGGGDTQYF
TRBD2	-	TRBV7-2	TRBJ2-2	TGTGCCAGCAGCTTAGGACGGGGGCTAGCGGGGGGATCCGGGGAGCTGTTTTTT	CASSLGRGLAGGSGELFF
-	many	TRBV29-1	TRBJ2-7	TGCAGCGTTGTTAACCGCGCGGCAAGCGAGCAGTACTTC	CSVVNRAASEQYF
TRBD1	-	TRBV20-1	TRBJ1-2	TGCAGTGCTGGGGACCCTCTCCGGGACAGGGGGCTTGGCTACACCTTC	CSAGDPLRDRGLGYTF
TRBD1	few	TRBV20-1	TRBJ1-2	TGCAGTGCCATCCCGGTGGGGACAGGGTATGGCTACACCTTC	CSAIPVGTGYGYTF
TRBD2	few	TRBV5-1	TRBJ2-5	TGCGCCAGCAGCCAGCGGGGCAAAGAGACCCAGTACTTC	CASSQRGKETQYF
-	-	TRBV28	TRBJ2-5	TGTGCCAGCAGCCACCGAGATGGGAGGGAGACCCAGTACTTC	CASSHRDGRETQYF
-	-	TRBV5-5	TRBJ1-5	TGTGCCAGCAGCCCACAGGGCACTCAGCCCCAGCATTTT	CASSPQGTQPQHF
-	-	TRBV5-6	TRBJ2-1	TGTGCCAGCAGCTTGGATACCCACGTAATGTCGGGGTACTACTACAATGAGCAGTTCTTC	CASSLDTHVMSGYYYNEQFF
TRBD2	-	TRBV11-2	TRBJ2-1	TGTGCCAGCAGCTTAGGGGGCGGGGGGAGCTCCTACAATGAGCAGTTCTTC	CASSLGGGGSSYNEQFF
-	-	TRBV5-1	TRBJ2-6	TGCGCCAGCCAAGGGACCTCTGGGGCCAACGTCCTGACTTTC	CASQGTSGANVLTF
-	-	TRBV5-1	TRBJ2-2	TGTGCCAGCAGCTTAGGCGGCACCGGGGAGCTGTTTTTT	CASSLGGTGELFF
-	-	TRBV27	TRBJ2-3	TGTGCCAGCAGTTCGCTACGACTAGGAACAGATACGCAGTATTTT	CASSSLRLGTDTQYF
TRBD2	few	TRBV20-1	TRBJ2-5	TGCAGTGCTAGAGATAGGCGACTAGCGGGGAGCCAAGAGACCCAGTACTTC	CSARDRRLAGSQETQYF
-	few	TRBV10-3	TRBJ2-7	TGTGCCACCAAATGGCCTTACGAGCAGTACTTC	CATKWPYEQYF
TRBD1	-	TRBV6-1	TRBJ2-5	TGTGCCAGCAGAGTGACAGGGGGCGTTGAGCAGTACTTC	CASRVTGGVEQYF
-	few	TRBV18	TRBJ2-5	TGTGCCAGCTCACCCGGGTCGGAGGAGACCCAGTACTTC	CASSPGSEETQYF
-	few	TRBV13	TRBJ2-3	TGTGCCAGCAGCTCCCCCTTGGGCAGGCGGAGCACAGATACGCAGTATTTT	CASSSPLGRRSTDTQYF
TRBD1	many	TRBV19	TRBJ2-1	TGTGCCAGTAGTAAGGGGGGACAGGGCTACAATGAGCAGTTCTTC	CASSKGGQGYNEQFF
TRBD2	few	TRBV5-1	TRBJ2-3	TGCGCCAGCAGCTCGTCCCTCGGCGCGGGGGTTACGCAGTATTTT	CASSSSLGAGVTQYF